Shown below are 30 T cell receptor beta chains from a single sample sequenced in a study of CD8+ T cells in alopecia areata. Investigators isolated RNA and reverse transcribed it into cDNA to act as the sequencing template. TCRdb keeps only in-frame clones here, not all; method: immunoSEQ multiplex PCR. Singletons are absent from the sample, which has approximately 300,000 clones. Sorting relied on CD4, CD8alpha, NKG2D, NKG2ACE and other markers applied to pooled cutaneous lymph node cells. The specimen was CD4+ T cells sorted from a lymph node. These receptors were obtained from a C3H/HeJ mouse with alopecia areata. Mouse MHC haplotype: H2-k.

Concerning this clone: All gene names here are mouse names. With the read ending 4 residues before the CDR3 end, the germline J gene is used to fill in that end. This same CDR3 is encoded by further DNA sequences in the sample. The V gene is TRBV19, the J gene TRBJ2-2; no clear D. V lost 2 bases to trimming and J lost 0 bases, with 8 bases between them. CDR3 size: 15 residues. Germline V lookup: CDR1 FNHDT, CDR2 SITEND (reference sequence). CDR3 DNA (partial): TGTGCCAGCAGTATCGCACATGCAAACACCGGG. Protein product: CASSIAHANTG. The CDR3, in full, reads CASSIAHANTGQLYF.

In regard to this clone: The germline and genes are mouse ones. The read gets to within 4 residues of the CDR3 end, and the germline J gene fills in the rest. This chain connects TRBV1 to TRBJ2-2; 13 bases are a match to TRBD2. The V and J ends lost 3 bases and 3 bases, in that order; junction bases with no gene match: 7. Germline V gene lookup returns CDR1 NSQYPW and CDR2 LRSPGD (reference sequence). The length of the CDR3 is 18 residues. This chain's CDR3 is CTCSAGLGGSGDTGQLYF. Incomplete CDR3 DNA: TGCACCTGCAGTGCGGGACTGGGGGGGTCGGGGGACACCGGG.

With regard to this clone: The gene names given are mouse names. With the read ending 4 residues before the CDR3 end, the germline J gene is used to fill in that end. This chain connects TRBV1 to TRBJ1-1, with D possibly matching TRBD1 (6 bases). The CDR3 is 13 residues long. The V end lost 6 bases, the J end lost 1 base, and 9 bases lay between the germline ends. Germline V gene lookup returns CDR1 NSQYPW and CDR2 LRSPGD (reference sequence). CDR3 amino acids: CTCSPGQNTEVFF. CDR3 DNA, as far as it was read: TGCACCTGCAGCCCGGGACAAAACACA.

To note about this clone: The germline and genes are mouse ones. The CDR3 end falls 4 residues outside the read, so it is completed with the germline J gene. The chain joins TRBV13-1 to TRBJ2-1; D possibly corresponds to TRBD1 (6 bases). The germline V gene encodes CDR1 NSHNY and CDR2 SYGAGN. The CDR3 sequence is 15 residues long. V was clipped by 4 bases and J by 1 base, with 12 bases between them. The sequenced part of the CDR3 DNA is TGTGCCAGCAGTCTCCCGGGACAAAACTATGCT. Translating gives CASSLPGQNYA. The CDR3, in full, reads CASSLPGQNYAEQFF.

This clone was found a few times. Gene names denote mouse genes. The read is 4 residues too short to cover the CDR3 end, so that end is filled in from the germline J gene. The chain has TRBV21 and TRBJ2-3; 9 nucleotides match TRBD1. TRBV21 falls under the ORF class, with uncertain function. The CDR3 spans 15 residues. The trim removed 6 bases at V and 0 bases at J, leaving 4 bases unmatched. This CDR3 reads CASSPGQGSAETLYF. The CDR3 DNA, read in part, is TGTGCTAGCAGCCCGGGACAGGGTAGTGCAGAA.

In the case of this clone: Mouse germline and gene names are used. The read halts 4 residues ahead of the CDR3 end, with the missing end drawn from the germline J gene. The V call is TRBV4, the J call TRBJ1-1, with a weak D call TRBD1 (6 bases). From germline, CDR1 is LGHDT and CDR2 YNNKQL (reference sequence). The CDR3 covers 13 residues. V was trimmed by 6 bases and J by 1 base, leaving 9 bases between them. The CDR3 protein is CASSPTGNTEVFF. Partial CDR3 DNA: TGTGCCAGCAGTCCGACAGGGAACACA.

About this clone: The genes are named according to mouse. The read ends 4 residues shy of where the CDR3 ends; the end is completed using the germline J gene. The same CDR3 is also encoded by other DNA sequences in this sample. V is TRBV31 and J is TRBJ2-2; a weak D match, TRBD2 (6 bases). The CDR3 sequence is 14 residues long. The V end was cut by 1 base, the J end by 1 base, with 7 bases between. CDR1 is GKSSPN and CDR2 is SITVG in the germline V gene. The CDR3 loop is CAWSHGGNTGQLYF. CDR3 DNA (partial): TGTGCCTGGAGTCATGGGGGAAACACCGGG.

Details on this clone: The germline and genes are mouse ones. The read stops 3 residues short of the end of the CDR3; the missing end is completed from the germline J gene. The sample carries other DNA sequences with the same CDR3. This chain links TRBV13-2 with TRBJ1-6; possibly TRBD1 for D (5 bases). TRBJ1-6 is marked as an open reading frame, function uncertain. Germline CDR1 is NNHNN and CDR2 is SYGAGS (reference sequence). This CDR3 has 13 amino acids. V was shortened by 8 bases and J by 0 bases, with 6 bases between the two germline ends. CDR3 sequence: CASGHSYNSPLYF. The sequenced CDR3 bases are TGTGCCAGTGGACATTCCTATAATTCGCCC.

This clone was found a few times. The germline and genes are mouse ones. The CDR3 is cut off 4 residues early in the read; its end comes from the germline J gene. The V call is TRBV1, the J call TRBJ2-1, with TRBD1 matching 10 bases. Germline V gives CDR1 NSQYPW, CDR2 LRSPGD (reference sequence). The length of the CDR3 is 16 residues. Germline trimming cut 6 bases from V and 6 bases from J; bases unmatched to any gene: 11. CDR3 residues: CTCRGDRGEVFAEQFF. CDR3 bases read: TGCACCTGCAGGGGGGACAGGGGAGAGGTTTTTGCT.

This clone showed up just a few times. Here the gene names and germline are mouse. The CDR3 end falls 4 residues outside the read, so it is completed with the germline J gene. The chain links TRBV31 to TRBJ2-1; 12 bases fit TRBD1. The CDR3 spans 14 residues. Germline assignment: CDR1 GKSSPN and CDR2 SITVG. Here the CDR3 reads CAWSPGQGAAEQFF. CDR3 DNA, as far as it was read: TGTGCCTGGAGTCCGGGACAGGGGGCGGCT. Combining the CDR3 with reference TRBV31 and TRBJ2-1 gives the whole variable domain AQTIHQWPVAEIKAVGSPLSLGCTIKGKSSPNLYWYWQATGGTLQQLFYSITVGQVESVVQLNLSASRPKDDQFILSTEKLLLSHSGFYLCAWSPGQGAAEQFFGPGTRLTVL.

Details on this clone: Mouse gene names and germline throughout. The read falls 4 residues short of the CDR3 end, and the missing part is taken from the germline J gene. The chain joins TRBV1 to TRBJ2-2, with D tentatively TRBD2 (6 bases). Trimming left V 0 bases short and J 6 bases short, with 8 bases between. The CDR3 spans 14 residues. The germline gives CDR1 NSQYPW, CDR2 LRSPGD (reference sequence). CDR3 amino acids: CTCSADWGSGQLYF. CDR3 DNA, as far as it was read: TGCACCTGCAGTGCAGATTGGGGGTCCGGG. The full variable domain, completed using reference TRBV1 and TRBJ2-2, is VTLLEQNPRWRLVPRGQAVNLRCILKNSQYPWMSWYQQDLQKQLQWLFTLRSPGDKEVKSLPGADYLATRVTDTELRLQVANMSQGRTLYCTCSADWGSGQLYFGEGSKLTVL.

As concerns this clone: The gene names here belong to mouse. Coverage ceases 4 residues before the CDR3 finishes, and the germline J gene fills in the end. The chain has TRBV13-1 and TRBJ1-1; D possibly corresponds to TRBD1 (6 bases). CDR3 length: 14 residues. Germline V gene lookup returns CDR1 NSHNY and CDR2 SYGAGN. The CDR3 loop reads CASSATGGAREVFF. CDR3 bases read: TGTGCCAGCAGCGCCACTGGGGGGGCGCGA.

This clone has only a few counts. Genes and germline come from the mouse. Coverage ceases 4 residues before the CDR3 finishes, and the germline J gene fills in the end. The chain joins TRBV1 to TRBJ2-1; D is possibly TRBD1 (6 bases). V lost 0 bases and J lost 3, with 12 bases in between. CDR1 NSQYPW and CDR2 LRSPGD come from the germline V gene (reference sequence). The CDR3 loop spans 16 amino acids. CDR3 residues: CTCSADLRGTYAEQFF. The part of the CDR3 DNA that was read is TGCACCTGCAGTGCAGATCTGAGGGGGACCTATGCT.

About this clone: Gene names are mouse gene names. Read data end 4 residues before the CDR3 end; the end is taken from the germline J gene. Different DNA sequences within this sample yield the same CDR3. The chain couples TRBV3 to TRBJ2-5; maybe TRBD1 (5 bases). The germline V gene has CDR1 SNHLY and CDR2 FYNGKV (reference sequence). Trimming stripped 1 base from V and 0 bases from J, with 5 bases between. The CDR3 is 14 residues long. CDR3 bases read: TGTGCCAGCAGCTTAGGACAGAACCAAGAC. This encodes CASSLGQNQD. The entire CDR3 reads CASSLGQNQDTQYF.

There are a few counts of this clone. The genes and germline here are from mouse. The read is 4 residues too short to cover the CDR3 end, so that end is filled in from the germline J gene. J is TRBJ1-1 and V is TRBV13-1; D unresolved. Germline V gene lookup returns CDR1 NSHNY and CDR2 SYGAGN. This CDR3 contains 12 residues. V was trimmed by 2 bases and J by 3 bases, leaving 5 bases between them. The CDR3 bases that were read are TGTGCCAGCAGTGAGAGGGACACA. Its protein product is CASSERDT. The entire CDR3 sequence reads CASSERDTEVFF.

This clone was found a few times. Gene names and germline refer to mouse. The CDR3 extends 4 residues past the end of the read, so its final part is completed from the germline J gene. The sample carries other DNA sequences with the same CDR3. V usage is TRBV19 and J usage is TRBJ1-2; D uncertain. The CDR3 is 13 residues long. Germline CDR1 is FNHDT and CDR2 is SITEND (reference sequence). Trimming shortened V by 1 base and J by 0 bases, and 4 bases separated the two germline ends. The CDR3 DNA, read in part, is TGTGCCAGCAGTATAAGGGCAAACTCC. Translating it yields CASSIRANS. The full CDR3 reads CASSIRANSDYTF.

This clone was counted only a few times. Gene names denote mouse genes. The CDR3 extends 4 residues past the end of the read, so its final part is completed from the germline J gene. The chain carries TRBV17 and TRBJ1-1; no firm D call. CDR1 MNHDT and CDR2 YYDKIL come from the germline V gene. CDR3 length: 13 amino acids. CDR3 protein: CASSGVWGTEVFF. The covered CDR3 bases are TGTGCTAGCAGTGGCGTATGGGGTACA.

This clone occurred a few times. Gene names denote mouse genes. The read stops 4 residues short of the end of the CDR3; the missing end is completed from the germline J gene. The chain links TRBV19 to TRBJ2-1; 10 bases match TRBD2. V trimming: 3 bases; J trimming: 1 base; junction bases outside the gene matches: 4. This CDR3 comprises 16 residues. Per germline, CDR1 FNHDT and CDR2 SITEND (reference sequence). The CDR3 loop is CASSTLWGGNYAEQFF. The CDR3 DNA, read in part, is TGTGCCAGCAGTACCCTCTGGGGGGGCAACTATGCT.

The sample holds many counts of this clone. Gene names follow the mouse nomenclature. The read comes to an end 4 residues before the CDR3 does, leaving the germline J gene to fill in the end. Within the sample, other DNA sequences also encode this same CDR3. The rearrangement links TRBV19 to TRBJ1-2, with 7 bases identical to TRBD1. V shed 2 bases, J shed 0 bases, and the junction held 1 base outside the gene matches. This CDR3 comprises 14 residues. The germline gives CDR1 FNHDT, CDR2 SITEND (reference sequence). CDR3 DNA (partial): TGTGCCAGCAGTATCCAGGGGGCAAACTCC. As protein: CASSIQGANS. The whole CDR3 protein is CASSIQGANSDYTF.

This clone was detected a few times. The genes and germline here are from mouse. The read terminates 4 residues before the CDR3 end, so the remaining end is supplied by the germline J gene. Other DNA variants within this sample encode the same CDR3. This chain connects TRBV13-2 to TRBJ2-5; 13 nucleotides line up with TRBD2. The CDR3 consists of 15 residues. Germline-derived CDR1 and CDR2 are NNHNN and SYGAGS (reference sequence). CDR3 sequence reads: CASGGTGGAGDTQYF. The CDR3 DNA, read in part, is TGTGCCAGCGGTGGGACTGGGGGGGCGGGAGAC.

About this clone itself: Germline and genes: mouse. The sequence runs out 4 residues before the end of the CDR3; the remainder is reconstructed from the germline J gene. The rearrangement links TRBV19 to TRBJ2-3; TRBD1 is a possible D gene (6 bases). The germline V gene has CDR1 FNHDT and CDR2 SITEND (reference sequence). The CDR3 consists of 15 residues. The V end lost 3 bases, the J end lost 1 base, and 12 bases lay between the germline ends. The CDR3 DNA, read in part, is TGTGCCAGCAGTACTACAGGGTCTGGTGCAGAA. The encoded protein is CASSTTGSGAE. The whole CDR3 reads CASSTTGSGAETLYF.

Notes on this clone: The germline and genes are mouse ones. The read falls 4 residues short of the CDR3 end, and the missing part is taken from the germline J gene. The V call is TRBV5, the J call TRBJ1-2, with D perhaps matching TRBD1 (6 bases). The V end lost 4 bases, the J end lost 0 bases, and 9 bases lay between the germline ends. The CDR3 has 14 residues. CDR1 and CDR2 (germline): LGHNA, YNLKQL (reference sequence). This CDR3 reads CASSPGAANSDYTF. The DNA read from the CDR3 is TGTGCCAGCAGCCCAGGGGCAGCAAACTCC.

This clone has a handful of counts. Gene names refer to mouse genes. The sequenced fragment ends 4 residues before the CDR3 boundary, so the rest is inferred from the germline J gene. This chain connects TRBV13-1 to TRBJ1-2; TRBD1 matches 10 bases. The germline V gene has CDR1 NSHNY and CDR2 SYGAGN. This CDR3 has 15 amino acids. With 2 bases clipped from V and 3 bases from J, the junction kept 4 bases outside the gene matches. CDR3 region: CASSEWDRGDSDYTF. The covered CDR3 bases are TGTGCCAGCAGTGAATGGGACAGGGGTGACTCC.

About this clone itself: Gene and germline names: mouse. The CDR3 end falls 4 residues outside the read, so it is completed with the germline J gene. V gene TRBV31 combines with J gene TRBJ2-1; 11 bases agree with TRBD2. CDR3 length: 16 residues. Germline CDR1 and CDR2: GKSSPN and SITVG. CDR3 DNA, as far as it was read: TGTGCCTGGAGTCTAGGGGGGACTGGGGGCGGGGCT. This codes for CAWSLGGTGGGA. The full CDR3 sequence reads CAWSLGGTGGGAEQFF.

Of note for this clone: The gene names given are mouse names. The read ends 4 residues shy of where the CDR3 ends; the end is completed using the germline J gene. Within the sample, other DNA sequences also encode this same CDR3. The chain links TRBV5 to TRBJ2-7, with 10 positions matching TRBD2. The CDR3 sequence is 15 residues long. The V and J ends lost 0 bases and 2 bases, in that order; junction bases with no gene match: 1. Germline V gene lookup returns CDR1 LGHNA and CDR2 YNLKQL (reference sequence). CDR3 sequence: CASSQEGLGTYEQYF. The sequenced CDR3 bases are TGTGCCAGCAGCCAAGAGGGACTGGGGACCTAT.

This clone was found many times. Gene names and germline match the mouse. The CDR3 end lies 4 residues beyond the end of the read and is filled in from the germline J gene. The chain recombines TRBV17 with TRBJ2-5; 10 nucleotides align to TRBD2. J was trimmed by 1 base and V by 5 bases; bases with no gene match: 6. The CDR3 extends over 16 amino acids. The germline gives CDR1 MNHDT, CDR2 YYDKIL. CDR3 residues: CASSRLGGRDQDTQYF. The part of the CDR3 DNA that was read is TGTGCTAGCAGTCGTCTGGGGGGGCGCGACCAAGAC.

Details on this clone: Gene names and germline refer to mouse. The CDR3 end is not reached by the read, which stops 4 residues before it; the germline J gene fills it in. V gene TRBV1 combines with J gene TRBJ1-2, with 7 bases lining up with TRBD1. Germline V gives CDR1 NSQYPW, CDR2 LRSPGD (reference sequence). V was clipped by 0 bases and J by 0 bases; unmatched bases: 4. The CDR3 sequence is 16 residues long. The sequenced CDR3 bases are TGCACCTGCAGTGCAGATCGGGACAGTCCAAACTCC. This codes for CTCSADRDSPNS. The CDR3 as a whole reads CTCSADRDSPNSDYTF.

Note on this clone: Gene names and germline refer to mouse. This CDR3 reads CASGGQGRDAEQFF. The CDR3 bases that were read are TGTGCCAGCGGTGGACAGGGGAGAGATGCT. The chain has TRBV13-2 and TRBJ2-1, with 8 bases that match TRBD1. The read ends 4 residues before the CDR3 terminus; that terminus is restored from the germline J gene. The CDR3 loop spans 14 amino acids. In germline, CDR1 is NNHNN, CDR2 SYGAGS (reference sequence). With 3 bases clipped from V and 5 bases from J, the junction kept 4 bases outside the gene matches.

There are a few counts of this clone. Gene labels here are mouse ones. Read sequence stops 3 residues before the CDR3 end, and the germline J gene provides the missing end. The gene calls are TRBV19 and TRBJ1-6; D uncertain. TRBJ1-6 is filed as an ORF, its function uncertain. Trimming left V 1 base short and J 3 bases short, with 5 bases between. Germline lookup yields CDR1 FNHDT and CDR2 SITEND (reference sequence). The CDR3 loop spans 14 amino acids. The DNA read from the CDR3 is TGTGCCAGCAGTATAAAGGTCTATAATTCGCCC. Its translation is CASSIKVYNSP. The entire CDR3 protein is CASSIKVYNSPLYF.

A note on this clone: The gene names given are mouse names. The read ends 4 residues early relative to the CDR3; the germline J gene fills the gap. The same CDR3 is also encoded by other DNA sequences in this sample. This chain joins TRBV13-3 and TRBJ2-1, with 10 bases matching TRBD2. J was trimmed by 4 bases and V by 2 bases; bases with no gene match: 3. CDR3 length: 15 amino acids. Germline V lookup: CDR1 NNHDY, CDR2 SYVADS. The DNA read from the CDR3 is TGTGCCAGCAGTGACCCGGGACTGGGGTATGCT. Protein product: CASSDPGLGYA. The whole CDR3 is CASSDPGLGYAEQFF.